Listed here is a single T cell receptor beta chain. Germline V lookup: CDR1 MGHDK, CDR2 SYGVNS. The CDR3 totals 12 residues. Trimming left V 7 bases short and J 5 bases short, with 9 bases between. The record originates from a study of technical replicates of blood from a handful of donors. Data came from immunoSEQ multiplex PCR; TCRdb stores just in-frame clones and leaves some out. The sample includes about 100,000 clones, approximately 94% of them seen just once. The chain carries TRBV25-1 and TRBJ2-1; D is unresolved. The clonotype originates from a human donor in good health. Sequences were obtained from T cells isolated from PBMCs. This CDR3 reads CASNSVHNEQFF. The CDR3 DNA reads as TGTGCCAGCAACTCCGTCCACAATGAGCAGTTCTTC.